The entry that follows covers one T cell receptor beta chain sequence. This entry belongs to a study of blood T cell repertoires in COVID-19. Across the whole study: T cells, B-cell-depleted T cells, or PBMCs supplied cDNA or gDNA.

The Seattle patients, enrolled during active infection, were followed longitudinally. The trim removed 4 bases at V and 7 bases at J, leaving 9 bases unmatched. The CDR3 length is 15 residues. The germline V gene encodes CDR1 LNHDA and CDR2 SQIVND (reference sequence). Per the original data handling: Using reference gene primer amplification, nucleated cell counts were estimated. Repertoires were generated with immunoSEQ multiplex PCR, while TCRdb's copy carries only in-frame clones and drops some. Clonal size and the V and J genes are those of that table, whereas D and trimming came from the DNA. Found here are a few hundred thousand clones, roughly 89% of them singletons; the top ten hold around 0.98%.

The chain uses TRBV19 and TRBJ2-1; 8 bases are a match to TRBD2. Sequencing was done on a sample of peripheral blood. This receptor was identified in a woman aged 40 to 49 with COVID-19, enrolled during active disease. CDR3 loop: CASSTPSGSRNEQFF. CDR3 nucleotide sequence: TGTGCCAGTAGTACCCCCAGCGGGAGTAGGAATGAGCAGTTCTTC.